The entry below describes one T cell receptor beta chain. The data were taken from a study of blood T cell repertoires in COVID-19. At the level of the study: Samples of COVID-19 (acute and convalescent) were obtained from the United States, Italy and Spain. From T cells, B-cell-depleted T cells, or PBMCs came the material, which was cDNA or gDNA.

As originally analysed: The assay estimated nucleated cells by amplifying reference gene primers. The assay was immunoSEQ multiplex PCR, and TCRdb's table has in-frame clones only and misses some. From that table come the V and J calls and clone size; the DNA was used to work out D and trimming. The repertoire consists of under 150,000 clones, with about 85% occurring once and the leading ten covering roughly 1.6%. This CDR3 has 15 amino acids. Germline values: CDR1 KGHDR, CDR2 SFDVKD. Trimming removed 1 base from V and 5 bases from J; junction bases left unmatched: 4. The V and J genes are TRBV24-1 and TRBJ2-3; 8 bases fit TRBD2. The clonotype originates from a man between 45 and 60 years old with acute or convalescent COVID-19. Sequenced material: peripheral blood. The CDR3: CATSDFGLAGDTQYF. In nucleotides, the CDR3 is TGTGCCACCAGTGATTTCGGACTAGCAGGAGATACGCAGTATTTT.